A selection of T cell receptor beta chains follows, all from one sample in a study of regulatory T cells in long-lasting Graves disease. MiXCR, run by TCRdb on the multiplex PCR reads, gives a single entry per CDR3 protein. Here the sample spans roughly 500,000 distinct CDR3 sequences, approximately 12% being singletons. The sample also formed part of further work on T cells in Graves' hyperthyroidism and ophthalmopathy.

The material was peripheral blood mononuclear cells (PBMCs), obtained at new diagnosis, from a patient treated with antithyroid drugs. These receptors were collected from a man aged 30 to 39 with Graves disease. CDR3s include the opening cysteine and the closing phenylalanine or tryptophan. A D gene is named only where the DNA matches it firmly. Not every row has a clone size; where given, it reads once, few, many or a size class.

j_call d_call v_call clone_size cdr3_aa cdr3_nt
TRBJ2-7 - TRBV6-1 many CASSETVRVFGYEQYF TGTGCCAGCAGTGAAACTGTTAGAGTTTTCGGCTACGAGCAGTACTTC
TRBJ1-3 - TRBV9 - CASSVEGGKGHTIYF TGTGCCAGCAGCGTAGAGGGGGGAAAGGGTCACACCATATATTTT
TRBJ1-2 - TRBV12-3/TRBV12-4 many CASSLNSFYGYTF TGTGCCAGCAGTTTGAACAGCTTCTATGGCTACACCTTC
TRBJ2-7 TRBD1 TRBV7-9 once CASSSTGTGLGEQYF TGTGCCAGCAGCTCAACCGGGACAGGGCTCGGCGAGCAGTACTTC
TRBJ1-3 - TRBV9 - CASSVETQGKGNTIYF TGTGCCAGCAGCGTAGAGACGCAGGGGAAGGGAAACACCATATATTTT
TRBJ1-2 - TRBV19 many CASSLSRVNYGYTF TGTGCCAGTAGCCTCTCGAGAGTTAACTATGGCTACACCTTC
TRBJ2-3 TRBD2 TRBV2 many CASRTSGSSDTQYF TGTGCCAGCAGAACTAGCGGGAGCTCAGATACGCAGTATTTT
TRBJ2-3 TRBD2 TRBV12-3/TRBV12-4 many CASSLASGRATDTQYF TGTGCCAGCAGTTTGGCTAGCGGGAGGGCCACAGATACGCAGTATTTT
TRBJ2-1 - TRBV7-2 many CASSFRSGAPYNEQFF TGTGCCAGCAGCTTCCGGTCGGGCGCACCCTACAATGAGCAGTTCTTC
TRBJ2-1 - TRBV6-1 many CASSSRQVTYNEQFF TGTGCCAGCAGCTCCCGACAGGTCACCTACAATGAGCAGTTCTTC
TRBJ2-1 - TRBV20-1 many CSADGRFNYSYNEQFF TGCAGTGCTGACGGCAGATTCAACTACTCCTACAATGAGCAGTTCTTC
TRBJ2-5 - TRBV7-2 many CASSFGARETQYF TGTGCCAGCAGCTTTGGGGCTCGAGAGACCCAGTACTTC
TRBJ2-7 TRBD2 TRBV4-1 - CASSQAPSGSSYEQYF TGCGCCAGCAGCCAAGCACCGAGCGGGAGCTCTTACGAGCAGTACTTC
TRBJ2-7 TRBD1 TRBV11-2 many CASSSPRTGTYEQYF TGTGCCAGCAGCTCCCCCCGGACAGGGACCTACGAGCAGTACTTC
TRBJ2-5 - TRBV15 many CATTGDLKETQYF TGTGCCACCACCGGGGACTTGAAAGAGACCCAGTACTTC
TRBJ1-4 - TRBV20-1 - CSARMGLRSKEKLFF TGCAGTGCTAGAATGGGACTCCGGAGTAAGGAAAAACTGTTTTTT
TRBJ2-7 TRBD2 TRBV29-1 many CSVDTSGSSYEQYF TGCAGCGTTGACACTAGCGGGAGCTCCTACGAGCAGTACTTC
TRBJ1-1 - TRBV7-2 many CASSLDIGGNTEAFF TGTGCCAGCAGCTTAGATATTGGGGGGAACACTGAAGCTTTCTTT
TRBJ1-2 - TRBV7-2 many CASSHRNNYGYTF TGTGCCAGCAGTCATAGGAATAACTATGGCTACACCTTC
TRBJ2-5 - TRBV3-1 - CASSLGNGDQYF TGTGCCAGCAGCCTGGGGAACGGCGACCAGTACTTC
TRBJ2-5 TRBD1 TRBV19 many CASSRRRGGQGGETQYF TGTGCCAGTAGTAGACGACGCGGGGGACAGGGTGGCGAGACCCAGTACTTC
TRBJ1-1 - TRBV6-2/TRBV6-3 few CASIIQGVVEAFF TGTGCCAGCATCATACAGGGAGTCGTGGAAGCTTTCTTT
TRBJ2-7 TRBD1 TRBV10-2 few CASSERDEGAGEQYF TGCGCCAGCAGTGAACGGGACGAGGGGGCAGGGGAGCAGTACTTC
TRBJ2-5 - TRBV7-9 many CASRTMAKETQYF TGTGCCAGCAGGACGATGGCTAAAGAGACCCAGTACTTC
TRBJ2-7 - TRBV20-1 many CSARYRAGEQYF TGCAGTGCTAGATACAGGGCAGGAGAGCAGTACTTC
TRBJ1-5 TRBD1 TRBV30 many CAWSRQGNQPQHF TGTGCCTGGAGTAGACAGGGGAATCAGCCCCAGCATTTT
TRBJ2-2 TRBD1 TRBV6-1 - CASSEATGGRTGELFF TGTGCCAGCAGTGAAGCAACAGGGGGCAGAACCGGGGAGCTGTTTTTT
TRBJ2-7 - TRBV5-1 - CASSHLATTAVVYEQYF TGCGCCAGCAGCCACCTGGCCACCACAGCCGTAGTCTACGAGCAGTACTTC
TRBJ2-7 TRBD1 TRBV6-2/TRBV6-3 many CASRVSGQGREQYF TGTGCCAGCAGGGTTTCGGGACAGGGTCGCGAGCAGTACTTC
TRBJ2-1 - TRBV3-1 many CASSQGMLADPYNEQFF TGTGCCAGCAGCCAAGGGATGTTAGCGGACCCCTACAATGAGCAGTTCTTC
TRBJ2-1 - TRBV14 many CASSPIPGKEAEGGSYNEQFF TGTGCCAGCAGCCCCATCCCCGGGAAAGAAGCCGAAGGGGGGTCCTACAATGAGCAGTTCTTC
TRBJ2-2 TRBD1 TRBV6-4 - CASSDGQEHTGELFF TGTGCCAGCAGTGACGGACAGGAGCACACCGGGGAGCTGTTTTTT
TRBJ2-7 - TRBV6-8 few CASRVVQGRGEQYF TGTGCCAGCAGAGTGGTCCAGGGAAGGGGAGAGCAGTACTTC
TRBJ1-1 - TRBV7-9 many CASSLGGDYLRAFF TGTGCCAGCAGCTTAGGGGGGGACTACCTGAGGGCTTTCTTT
TRBJ2-7 TRBD1 TRBV12-3/TRBV12-4 few CASSFSGTGGPSWLSYEQYF TGTGCCAGCAGTTTTTCCGGGACAGGGGGTCCTAGCTGGCTCTCCTACGAGCAGTACTTC
TRBJ2-7 - TRBV10-3 many CAISDIRDEQYF TGTGCCATCAGTGATATCCGAGACGAGCAGTACTTC
TRBJ2-1 - TRBV11-2 many CASSPRRGSSYNEQFF TGTGCCAGCAGCCCCCGACGGGGGAGCTCCTACAATGAGCAGTTCTTC